The 12 T cell receptor beta chains given below trace back to one sample, sequenced in a study of blood T cell repertoires in COVID-19. Clones were sequenced by immunoSEQ multiplex PCR, and TCRdb holds only the in-frame ones, with some missing. Of around 280,000 clones in the sample, around 86% were seen once. Source material: peripheral blood. These receptors were collected from a woman between 25 and 40 years old who had recovered from COVID-19.

The chain couples TRBV4-2 to TRBJ2-2, with D tentatively TRBD2 (6 bases). There are 18 residues in the CDR3. Trimming removed 1 base from V and 4 bases from J, with 19 bases in between. Looked up from germline, CDR1 is LGHNA and CDR2 is YNFKEQ. The CDR3 coding sequence is TGTGCCAGCAGCCAAGTAGATTCCGGGAGAATGGGCACCGGGGAGCTGTTTTTT. Translating it yields CASSQVDSGRMGTGELFF.

V is TRBV19 and J is TRBJ2-7; D perhaps matches TRBD2 (6 bases). The CDR3 length is 17 residues. Germline V gives CDR1 LNHDA, CDR2 SQIVND (reference sequence). Trimming took off 4 bases at V and 2 bases at J, with 21 bases between the two ends. The CDR3 DNA follows: TGTGCCAGTAGTAGACCCCGTCCAGGGTCGGGGGCCTACGAGCAGTACTTC. It encodes CASSRPRPGSGAYEQYF. The full variable domain, with the rest looked up from reference TRBV19 and TRBJ2-7, is DGGITQSPKYLFRKEGQNVTLSCEQNLNHDAMYWYRQDPGQGLRLIYYSQIVNDFQKGDIAEGYSVSREKKESFPLTVTSAQKNPTAFYLCASSRPRPGSGAYEQYFGPGTRLTVT.

This clone has a handful of counts. This chain links TRBV10-2 with TRBJ1-1; possible D gene TRBD1, 6 bases. CDR3 length: 13 residues. Trimming left V 9 bases short and J 3 bases short, with 14 bases between. Germline loops: CDR1 WSHSY, CDR2 SAAADI. The CDR3 loop reads CARAAGQHTEAFF. For the CDR3, the DNA is TGCGCCAGGGCCGCCGGACAGCACACTGAAGCTTTCTTT.

The rearrangement links TRBV5-6 to TRBJ2-1; D not certain. The V and J ends lost 4 bases and 6 bases respectively, with 17 bases between them. Germline V gives CDR1 SGHDT, CDR2 YYEEEE. CDR3 length equals 15 residues. CDR3 sequence: CASSGPDPSVNEQFF. Here the CDR3 DNA reads TGTGCCAGCAGCGGGCCCGACCCCTCCGTCAATGAGCAGTTCTTC. The whole variable domain, remainder taken from reference TRBV5-6 and TRBJ2-1, is DAGVTQSPTHLIKTRGQQVTLRCSPKSGHDTVSWYQQALGQGPQFIFQYYEEEERQRGNFPDRFSGHQFPNYSSELNVNALLLGDSALYLCASSGPDPSVNEQFFGPGTRLTVL.

The chain carries TRBV18 and TRBJ1-2; TRBD1 might be the D (5 bases). The germline V and J ends were trimmed by 2 bases and 2 bases, with 9 bases remaining between them. The CDR3 spans 14 residues. The germline gives CDR1 KGHSH, CDR2 LQKENI. This CDR3 reads CASSPEGLNYGYTF. CDR3 sequence (DNA): TGTGCCAGCTCACCAGAGGGACTGAACTATGGCTACACCTTC. The full variable domain, with the rest looked up from reference TRBV18 and TRBJ1-2, is NAGVMQNPRHLVRRRGQEARLRCSPMKGHSHVYWYRQLPEEGLKFMVYLQKENIIDESGMPKERFSAEFPKEGPSILRIQQVVRGDSAAYFCASSPEGLNYGYTFGSGTRLTVV.

The rearrangement joins TRBV18 to TRBJ2-2; D gene uncertain. The CDR3 has 15 amino acids. With 6 bases removed from V and 6 bases from J, the gap between germline ends came to 17 bases. Looked up from germline, CDR1 is KGHSH and CDR2 is LQKENI. In DNA form, the CDR3 reads TGTGCCAGCTCCACCGGAGCCAGTTGGTCCGGGGAGCTGTTTTTT. Translation: CASSTGASWSGELFF.

V and J are TRBV6-5 and TRBJ2-5, with D perhaps TRBD2 (7 bases). Trimming shortened V by 6 bases and J by 4 bases, and 18 bases separated the two germline ends. There are 15 residues in the CDR3. Per germline, CDR1 MNHEY and CDR2 SVGAGI. CDR3 sequence reads: CASRRGGGFGETQYF. The CDR3 coding sequence is TGTGCCAGCAGAAGGGGGGGAGGTTTCGGAGAGACCCAGTACTTC.

The V gene is TRBV21-1, the J gene TRBJ1-4. TRBV21-1 is a pseudogene locus. The CDR3 consists of 17 residues. CDR3 loop: CASSRGRITLYNEKLFF. The CDR3 DNA is TGTGCCAGCAGCAGAGGAAGGATCACACTCTATAATGAAAAACTGTTTTTT.

The CDR3 sequence is CASSHGQGGYEQYF. CDR3 sequence (DNA): TGTGCCAGCAGTCATGGACAGGGGGGGTACGAGCAGTACTTC. V and J are TRBV3-1 (or the pseudogene TRBV3-2) and TRBJ2-7, with TRBD1 matching 10 bases. V was pared by 6 bases and J by 4 bases, with 6 bases of the junction left unmatched. CDR1 LGHDT and CDR2 YNNKEL come from the germline V gene (reference sequence). This CDR3 region has 14 residues.

The chain couples TRBV12-3 or TRBV12-4 to TRBJ1-1; a possible D gene is TRBD1 (5 bases). The CDR3 length is 12 residues. V lost 2 bases and J 4 bases, leaving 5 bases between the germline ends. The CDR3 protein is CASSLQGTEAFF. The CDR3 nucleotides read TGTGCCAGCAGTTTACAGGGCACTGAAGCTTTCTTT.

This clone was picked up one time. The chain joins TRBV5-1 to TRBJ2-1, with 7 bases aligning to TRBD1. This CDR3 contains 15 residues. From germline, CDR1 is SGHRS and CDR2 YFSETQ. V lost 3 bases to trimming and J lost 4 bases; unmatched junction nucleotides: 7. CDR3 nucleotides: TGCGCCAGCAGCTCCACGGGACAGCGATACAATGAGCAGTTCTTC. It is translated as CASSSTGQRYNEQFF. The variable domain in full, completed from reference TRBV5-1 and TRBJ2-1, reads KAGVTQTPRYLIKTRGQQVTLSCSPISGHRSVSWYQQTPGQGLQFLFEYFSETQRNKGNFPGRFSGRQFSNSRSEMNVSTLELGDSALYLCASSSTGQRYNEQFFGPGTRLTVL.

The V gene is TRBV5-4, the J gene TRBJ2-7; TRBD2 matches at 8 bases. Germline CDR1 SGHNT, CDR2 YYREEE (reference sequence). V lost 0 bases, J lost 4 bases, and 9 bases stayed unmatched. This CDR3 has 16 residues. CDR3 loop: CASSLGSSGSSYEQYF. CDR3 coding DNA: TGTGCCAGCAGCTTGGGTTCCAGCGGGAGTAGTTACGAGCAGTACTTC.